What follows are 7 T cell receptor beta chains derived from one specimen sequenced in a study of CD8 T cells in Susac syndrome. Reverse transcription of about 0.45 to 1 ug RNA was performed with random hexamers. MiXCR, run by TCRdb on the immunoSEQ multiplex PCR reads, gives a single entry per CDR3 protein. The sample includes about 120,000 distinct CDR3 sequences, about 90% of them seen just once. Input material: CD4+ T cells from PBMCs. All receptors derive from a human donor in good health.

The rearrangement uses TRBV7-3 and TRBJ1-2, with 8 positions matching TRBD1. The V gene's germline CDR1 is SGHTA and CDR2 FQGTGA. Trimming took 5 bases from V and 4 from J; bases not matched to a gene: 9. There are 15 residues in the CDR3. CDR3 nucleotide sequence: TGTGCCAGCAGCCCTGGGACAGGACGCCTCTATGGCTACACCTTC. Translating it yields CASSPGTGRLYGYTF.

CDR3 residues: CASSTTGTGGVYGYTF. DNA for the CDR3: TGTGCCAGCAGTACAACCGGGACAGGGGGCGTCTATGGCTACACCTTC. The chain is built from TRBV6-2 or TRBV6-3 and TRBJ1-2; 12 nucleotides agree with TRBD1. This CDR3 has 16 amino acids. J was trimmed by 4 bases and V by 5 bases; bases with no gene match: 8. Germline-derived CDR1 and CDR2 are MNHEY and SVGEGT.

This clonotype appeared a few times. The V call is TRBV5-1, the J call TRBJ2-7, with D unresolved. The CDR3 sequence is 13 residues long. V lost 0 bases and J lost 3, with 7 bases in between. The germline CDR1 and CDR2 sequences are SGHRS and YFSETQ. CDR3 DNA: TGCGCCAGCAGCTTGGAAAGGGACTACGAGCAGTACTTC. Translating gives CASSLERDYEQYF.

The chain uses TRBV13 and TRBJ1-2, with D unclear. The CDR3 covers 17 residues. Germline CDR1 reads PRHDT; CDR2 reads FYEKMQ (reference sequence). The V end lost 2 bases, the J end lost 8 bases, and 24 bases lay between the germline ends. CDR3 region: CASSLSLPGDPSEGYTF. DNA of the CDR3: TGTGCCAGCAGCTTATCCCTCCCAGGCGACCCGTCAGAGGGCTACACCTTC.

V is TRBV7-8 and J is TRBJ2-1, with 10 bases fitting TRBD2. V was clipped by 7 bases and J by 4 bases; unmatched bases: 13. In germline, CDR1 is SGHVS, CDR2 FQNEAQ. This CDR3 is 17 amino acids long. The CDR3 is CASNRGIAGGSYNEQFF. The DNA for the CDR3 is TGTGCCAGCAACCGCGGAATAGCGGGGGGATCATACAATGAGCAGTTCTTC.

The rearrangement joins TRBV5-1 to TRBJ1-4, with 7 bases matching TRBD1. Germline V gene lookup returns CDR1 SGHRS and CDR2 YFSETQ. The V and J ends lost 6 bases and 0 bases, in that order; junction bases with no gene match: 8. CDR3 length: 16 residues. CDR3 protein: CASTSAGGSTNEKLFF. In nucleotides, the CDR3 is TGCGCCAGCACTTCCGCAGGGGGATCAACTAATGAAAAACTGTTTTTT.

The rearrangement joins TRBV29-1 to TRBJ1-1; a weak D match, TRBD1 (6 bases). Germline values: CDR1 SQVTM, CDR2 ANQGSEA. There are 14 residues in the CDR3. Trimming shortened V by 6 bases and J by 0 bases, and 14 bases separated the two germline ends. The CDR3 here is CSVRDIWLNTEAFF. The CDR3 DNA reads TGCAGCGTCCGGGACATTTGGTTGAACACTGAAGCTTTCTTT.